The 11 T cell receptor beta chains below were found in one sample sequenced in a study of molecular identifiers for immune sequencing clone quantification. TCRdb reanalysed the PCR reads using MiXCR and keeps one entry per CDR3 protein. This table holds approximately 680,000 distinct CDR3 sequences, about 25% found once. Sequencing input: naive CD8+ T cells from blood, with Jurkat cell RNA spiked in. Subset reported: FACS-sorted CD8+CD4-CCR7+CD45RA+ naive T cells. These receptors all stem from a human donor in good health. Some libraries in this study had Jurkat cell RNA spiked in.

A note on this clonotype: A much larger clone sits a single nucleotide away, making a read error possible. The chain uses TRBV7-2 and TRBJ2-7; D is possibly TRBD1 (6 bases). V was clipped by 1 base and J by 5 bases, with 12 bases between them. There are 14 residues in the CDR3. CDR1 and CDR2 from the germline V gene are SGHTA and FQGNSA. The CDR3 reads CASSLEGVWNEQYF. The CDR3 DNA is TGTGCCAGCAGCTTAGAGGGGGTCTGGAACGAGCAGTACTTC.

This clonotype was counted ten times or more. The chain couples TRBV7-2 to TRBJ2-4; D possibly uses TRBD1 or TRBD2 (5 bases each). This CDR3 is built from 16 residues. Germline V gene data show CDR1 as SGHTA and CDR2 as FQGNSA. V was clipped by 5 bases and J by 0 bases, with 14 bases between them. This CDR3 reads CASSGRRDLAKNIQYF. DNA for the CDR3: TGTGCCAGCAGCGGGCGTAGGGACCTAGCCAAAAACATTCAGTACTTC.

Comment on this clonotype: This may be a read error, as it is one base from a much larger clone. The chain carries TRBV10-3 and TRBJ1-2, with D tentatively TRBD1 (6 bases). This CDR3 region has 14 residues. V lost 4 bases and J lost 9, with 18 bases in between. CDR1 and CDR2 from the germline V gene are ENHRY and SYGVKD. CDR3 protein: CAISAGVLRYSYTF. The CDR3 DNA reads as TGTGCCATCAGTGCAGGGGTCCTCCGTTATAGCTACACCTTC.

J is TRBJ2-3 and V is TRBV10-2; D may be TRBD2 (5 bases). Per germline, CDR1 WSHSY and CDR2 SAAADI. There are 18 residues in the CDR3. V gave up 5 bases and J gave up 6 bases, with 27 bases separating them. In DNA, the CDR3 is TGCGCCAGCAGTAGGGAAGCGGTGGGGTTTACTATATCGGATACGCAGTATTTT. Translating gives CASSREAVGFTISDTQYF.

This chain links TRBV4-2 with TRBJ1-1; 9 positions match TRBD1. Germline-derived CDR1 and CDR2 are LGHNA and YNFKEQ. The CDR3 runs to 15 residues. The V and J ends lost 5 bases and 5 bases, in that order; junction bases with no gene match: 9. The CDR3 spells CASSAQQGAETEAFF. The CDR3 DNA is TGTGCCAGCAGCGCTCAACAGGGGGCCGAGACTGAAGCTTTCTTT.

As to this clonotype: This clone may be a read error of a much larger clone one base away. The genes are TRBV3-1 and TRBJ2-6; 7 bases fit TRBD1. The germline CDR1 and CDR2 sequences are LGHDT and YNNKEL (reference sequence). This CDR3 is built from 17 residues. The junction had 10 bases not matched to a gene; V was cut back by 8 bases and J by 0 bases. The CDR3 region is CASGPGQPNSGANVLTF. The CDR3 DNA reads TGTGCCAGCGGCCCGGGACAGCCTAACTCTGGGGCCAACGTCCTGACTTTC.

About this clonotype itself: At one of its ends the junction is not consistent with the germline gene, which may arise from a read error. The J gene is TRBJ2-3, the V gene TRBV5-6; 7 positions match TRBD2. The CDR3 is made up of 14 amino acids. Per germline, CDR1 SGHDT and CDR2 YYEEEE. The CDR3 spells CASGFKTSPDTQYF. DNA of the CDR3: TGTGCCAGCGGCTTTAAGACTAGCCCAGATACGCAGTATTTT. Complete variable domain (other parts from reference TRBV5-6 and TRBJ2-3): DAGVTQSPTHLIKTRGQQVTLRCSPKSGHDTVSWYQQALGQGPQFIFQYYEEEERQRGNFPDRFSGHQFPNYSSELNVNALLLGDSALYLCASGFKTSPDTQYFGPGTRLTVL.

On this clonotype: Given a much more abundant clone one base away, this may be a read error. This rearrangement joins TRBV5-1 to TRBJ1-5; D remains ambiguous. Germline V gives CDR1 SGHRS, CDR2 YFSETQ. The CDR3 runs 15 residues. DNA of the CDR3: TGCGCCAGCAGCTTGGAAGGCTATAGCGATCAGCCCCAGCATTTT. This gives the protein CASSLEGYSDQPQHF.

This chain joins TRBV18 and TRBJ2-5; 7 nucleotides line up with TRBD1. CDR3 length equals 15 residues. V gave up 3 bases and J gave up 3 bases; unmatched junction bases: 7. Germline lookup yields CDR1 KGHSH and CDR2 LQKENI. As DNA, the CDR3 is TGTGCCAGCTCACCCCAGGACAGGCCTAAAGAGACCCAGTACTTC. Its protein product is CASSPQDRPKETQYF. The full variable domain, in which reference TRBV18 and TRBJ2-5 provide the parts outside the CDR3, is NAGVMQNPRHLVRRRGQEARLRCSPMKGHSHVYWYRQLPEEGLKFMVYLQKENIIDESGMPKERFSAEFPKEGPSILRIQQVVRGDSAAYFCASSPQDRPKETQYFGPGTRLLVL.

This clonotype was observed at least ten times. This chain connects TRBV9 to TRBJ2-3, with D maybe TRBD2 (7 bases). This CDR3 contains 15 residues. Germline V lookup: CDR1 SGDLS, CDR2 YYNGEE. Trimming removed 3 bases at V and 4 bases at J, with 15 bases between. The CDR3 DNA reads as TGTGCCAGCAGCGGTGGGGGGGGCTGGGCAGATACGCAGTATTTT. It specifies CASSGGGGWADTQYF.

A word on this clonotype: Since a much larger clone is just one base distant, this may be a read error. J is TRBJ1-6 and V is TRBV20-1, with D uncertain. Per germline, CDR1 DFQATT and CDR2 SNEGSKA (reference sequence). The CDR3 is 16 residues long. V was pared by 4 bases and J by 6 bases, with 19 bases between. The CDR3 DNA follows: TGCAGTGCTAAAGATCTACTTGGGAAGGGTAATTCACCCCTCCACTTT. Protein: CSAKDLLGKGNSPLHF.